Shown below are 22 T cell receptor beta chains from a single sample sequenced in a study of blood T cell repertoires in COVID-19. The assay was immunoSEQ multiplex PCR, and TCRdb's table has in-frame clones only and misses some. The sample has approximately 93,000 clones, about 87% seen once; the top ten hold around 1%. The sample consisted of peripheral blood. The receptors shown here come from a human donor in a cohort sampled during active COVID-19.

This chain uses TRBV18 with TRBJ2-7; maybe TRBD1 (5 bases). The germline CDR1 and CDR2 sequences are KGHSH and LQKENI. V was shortened by 2 bases and J by 6 bases, with 11 bases between the two germline ends. The CDR3 is made up of 13 amino acids. The CDR3 nucleotides read TGTGCCAGCTCACCAGTCAGGGTAAGCGAGCAGTACTTC. Translating gives CASSPVRVSEQYF.

The rearrangement uses TRBV29-1 and TRBJ1-6, with unresolved D. The CDR3 consists of 13 residues. The V end lost 7 bases, the J end lost 0 bases, and 7 bases lay between the germline ends. Germline CDR1 and CDR2: SQVTM and ANQGSEA. CDR3 amino acids: CSAGSSYNSPLHF. The CDR3 bases are TGCAGCGCTGGTAGCTCCTATAATTCACCCCTCCACTTT.

CDR3 in amino acids: CASSQAQLRDTQYF. The CDR3 nucleotides read TGTGCCAGCAGCCAAGCGCAACTACGGGATACGCAGTATTTT. The V and J genes are TRBV3-1 (or the pseudogene TRBV3-2) and TRBJ2-3; D ambiguous. V lost 1 base to trimming and J lost 6 bases, with 11 bases between them. The CDR3 has 14 residues. From germline, CDR1 is LGHDT and CDR2 YNNKEL (reference sequence).

This clone was counted only a few times. The sample carries other DNA sequences with the same CDR3. The rearrangement links TRBV27 to TRBJ1-3; TRBD1 is a possible D gene (5 bases). Looked up from germline, CDR1 is MNHEY and CDR2 is SMNVEV (reference sequence). With 0 bases removed from V and 1 base from J, the gap between germline ends came to 7 bases. CDR3 length equals 15 residues. CDR3 sequence: CASSLSGGSGNTIYF. CDR3 DNA: TGTGCCAGCAGTTTATCGGGGGGATCTGGAAACACCATATATTTT.

This clone was detected once. This chain links TRBV5-1 with TRBJ2-1, with 7 bases lining up with TRBD1. J was trimmed by 2 bases and V by 4 bases; bases with no gene match: 6. The CDR3 is 15 residues long. Germline CDR1 SGHRS, CDR2 YFSETQ. As DNA, the CDR3 is TGCGCCAGCAGCAGGGGGCATGGGCCCTACAATGAGCAGTTCTTC. This gives the protein CASSRGHGPYNEQFF.

The V and J genes are TRBV11-2 and TRBJ1-2; a possible D gene is TRBD1 (6 bases). V lost 4 bases to trimming and J lost 8 bases, with 14 bases between them. The CDR3 consists of 13 residues. Germline V gene data show CDR1 as SGHAT and CDR2 as FQNNGV. DNA for the CDR3: TGTGCCAGCAGCTCCGGACAGCTCCTCGGCTACACCTTC. This gives the protein CASSSGQLLGYTF. The whole variable domain, filled in from reference TRBV11-2 and TRBJ1-2, reads EAGVAQSPRYKIIEKRQSVAFWCNPISGHATLYWYQQILGQGPKLLIQFQNNGVVDDSQLPKDRFSAERLKGVDSTLKIQPAKLEDSAVYLCASSSGQLLGYTFGSGTRLTVV.

In this sample, this clone turned up a few times. The chain has TRBV11-2 and TRBJ2-3; unclear D gene. This CDR3 has 14 residues. CDR1 and CDR2 (germline): SGHAT, FQNNGV. Trimming shortened V by 0 bases and J by 2 bases, and 6 bases separated the two germline ends. CDR3 amino acids: CASSLDGPTDTQYF. The CDR3 nucleotides read TGTGCCAGCAGCTTAGATGGCCCCACAGATACGCAGTATTTT.

Of note for this clone: At one end the junction does not follow the germline gene, possibly because of a read error. The rearrangement uses TRBV18 and TRBJ2-7; a possible D gene is TRBD2 (6 bases). The CDR3 has 13 amino acids. Germline V gives CDR1 KGHSH, CDR2 LQKENI. The CDR3 protein is CASSPFPPLATNF. CDR3 bases: TGTGCCAGCTCACCATTCCCTCCCCTAGCGACTAACTTC. Using reference TRBV18 and TRBJ2-7 for the parts outside the CDR3, the full variable domain is NAGVMQNPRHLVRRRGQEARLRCSPMKGHSHVYWYRQLPEEGLKFMVYLQKENIIDESGMPKERFSAEFPKEGPSILRIQQVVRGDSAAYFCASSPFPPLATNFGPGTRLTVT.

This chain connects TRBV11-2 to TRBJ2-4; a weak D match, TRBD1 (6 bases). CDR3 size: 14 residues. Germline V gives CDR1 SGHAT, CDR2 FQNNGV. V lost 5 bases to trimming and J lost 0 bases, with 8 bases between them. The CDR3 protein is CASSRGLAKNIQYF. The CDR3 DNA is TGTGCCAGCAGCAGGGGGTTAGCCAAAAACATTCAGTACTTC. The full variable domain, rest sourced from reference TRBV11-2 and TRBJ2-4, is EAGVAQSPRYKIIEKRQSVAFWCNPISGHATLYWYQQILGQGPKLLIQFQNNGVVDDSQLPKDRFSAERLKGVDSTLKIQPAKLEDSAVYLCASSRGLAKNIQYFGAGTRLSVL.

J is TRBJ2-5 and V is TRBV9; 7 bases match TRBD2. This CDR3 region has 15 residues. Germline V gene data show CDR1 as SGDLS and CDR2 as YYNGEE. V shed 4 bases, J shed 5 bases, and the junction held 11 bases outside the gene matches. The CDR3 DNA sequence: TGTGCCAGCAGCCCCCGGACCCTCGGGGGGGAGACCCAGTACTTC. Protein product: CASSPRTLGGETQYF.

This sequence joins TRBV5-1 and TRBJ2-1; 10 nucleotides line up with TRBD2. Germline CDR1 is SGHRS and CDR2 is YFSETQ. The V segment lost 4 bases and the J segment 15 bases; nucleotides outside the gene matches: 19. The CDR3 has 16 amino acids. CDR3 in DNA: TGCGCCAGCAGCCCCATACTTTCGGCTAGCGGGAGAATCACGTTCTTC. Translated: CASSPILSASGRITFF.

The V and J genes are TRBV29-1 and TRBJ2-3; D may be TRBD2 (5 bases). Germline values: CDR1 SQVTM, CDR2 ANQGSEA. The CDR3 loop spans 14 amino acids. V lost 6 bases to trimming and J lost 0 bases, with 13 bases between them. This CDR3 is CSVVPRGSTDTQYF. In DNA form, the CDR3 reads TGCAGCGTAGTCCCCCGGGGTAGCACAGATACGCAGTATTTT.

The chain carries TRBV5-1 and TRBJ2-7, with TRBD2 identical over 10 bases. CDR3 length equals 15 residues. Per the germline V gene, CDR1 is SGHRS and CDR2 is YFSETQ. Trimming removed 5 bases from V and 6 bases from J; junction bases left unmatched: 11. In DNA, the CDR3 is TGCGCCAGCAGTTTAGCCGGGACTAGCGTTCGCGAGCAGTACTTC. Translated: CASSLAGTSVREQYF.

The gene calls are TRBV18 and TRBJ2-5; maybe TRBD1 (6 bases). CDR3 length equals 15 residues. Germline V gene sequence: CDR1 KGHSH, CDR2 LQKENI. V was pared by 3 bases and J by 2 bases, with 13 bases between. This CDR3 reads CASSPVSGVQETQYF. The CDR3 DNA sequence: TGTGCCAGCTCACCTGTATCAGGGGTACAAGAGACCCAGTACTTC.

This clone has just a few counts. V usage is TRBV19 and J usage is TRBJ2-7, with 9 bases identical to TRBD1. The CDR3 sequence is 13 residues long. The V gene end was trimmed by 4 bases and the J gene end by 7 bases; junction bases not matched to a gene: 5. The V gene's germline CDR1 is LNHDA and CDR2 SQIVND (reference sequence). This CDR3 is CASSTQGAREQYF. CDR3 nucleotides: TGTGCCAGTAGTACACAGGGGGCGAGAGAGCAGTACTTC.

The chain recombines TRBV5-1 with TRBJ2-7, with D uncertain. The CDR3 has 14 amino acids. The germline gives CDR1 SGHRS, CDR2 YFSETQ. The germline V and J ends were trimmed by 0 bases and 0 bases, with 7 bases remaining between them. The CDR3: CASSLGAVSYEQYF. As DNA, the CDR3 is TGCGCCAGCAGCTTGGGGGCAGTCTCCTACGAGCAGTACTTC.

This clone showed up just once. The chain carries TRBV28 and TRBJ2-5; 8 nucleotides line up with TRBD2. CDR1 and CDR2 (germline): MDHEN, SYDVKM. The CDR3 extends over 13 amino acids. Trimming took 10 bases from V and 1 from J; bases not matched to a gene: 5. Here the CDR3 DNA reads TGTGCCACCGGGAGGGCCGGCCAAGAGACCCAGTACTTC. Translation gives CATGRAGQETQYF. Full variable domain (outside the CDR3, taken from reference TRBV28 and TRBJ2-5): DVKVTQSSRYLVKRTGEKVFLECVQDMDHENMFWYRQDPGLGLRLIYFSYDVKMKEKGDIPEGYSVSREKKERFSLILESASTNQTSMYLCATGRAGQETQYFGPGTRLLVL.

J is TRBJ1-1 and V is TRBV5-1; 10 bases fit TRBD1. The J segment lost 6 bases and the V segment lost 2 bases, leaving 4 bases of the junction unmatched. Germline lookup yields CDR1 SGHRS and CDR2 YFSETQ. CDR3 length equals 14 residues. The DNA of the CDR3 is TGCGCCAGCAGCTTCGCCGGACAGGGGGCTGAAGCTTTCTTT. Protein product: CASSFAGQGAEAFF.

J is TRBJ1-5 and V is TRBV6-5, with a possible D match to TRBD1 (5 bases). Trimming left V 4 bases short and J 2 bases short, with 12 bases between. CDR1 is MNHEY, CDR2 SVGAGI, per germline. CDR3 length: 15 residues. CDR3 loop: CASSLGGEGNQPQHF. CDR3 bases: TGTGCCAGCAGTTTGGGGGGGGAGGGCAATCAGCCCCAGCATTTT.

This chain links TRBV2 with TRBJ2-6; TRBD2 aligns across 12 bases. V lost 9 bases, J lost 3 bases, and 12 bases stayed unmatched. Germline CDR1 is SNHLY and CDR2 is FYNNEI. The CDR3 covers 18 residues. This CDR3 is CASSGASGRALGANVLTF. Here the CDR3 DNA reads TGTGCCAGTTCGGGGGCTAGCGGGAGGGCCCTTGGGGCCAACGTCCTGACTTTC.

The chain combines TRBV19 with TRBJ2-3, with TRBD2 matching over 7 bases. The CDR3 has 14 residues. V gave up 8 bases and J gave up 4 bases; unmatched junction bases: 9. Germline CDR1 is LNHDA and CDR2 is SQIVND (reference sequence). The CDR3 loop reads CASRAGNPPDTQYF. The CDR3 nucleotides are TGTGCCAGTCGAGCGGGAAACCCCCCAGATACGCAGTATTTT. Combining the CDR3 with reference TRBV19 and TRBJ2-3 gives the whole variable domain DGGITQSPKYLFRKEGQNVTLSCEQNLNHDAMYWYRQDPGQGLRLIYYSQIVNDFQKGDIAEGYSVSREKKESFPLTVTSAQKNPTAFYLCASRAGNPPDTQYFGPGTRLTVL.

This chain links TRBV27 with TRBJ2-1, with D tentatively TRBD1 (5 bases). The CDR3 spans 17 residues. V was trimmed by 0 bases and J by 0 bases, leaving 12 bases between them. Looked up from germline, CDR1 is MNHEY and CDR2 is SMNVEV (reference sequence). CDR3 protein: CASSLSFGQNSYNEQFF. For the CDR3, the DNA is TGTGCCAGCAGTTTATCTTTCGGACAAAACTCCTACAATGAGCAGTTCTTC.